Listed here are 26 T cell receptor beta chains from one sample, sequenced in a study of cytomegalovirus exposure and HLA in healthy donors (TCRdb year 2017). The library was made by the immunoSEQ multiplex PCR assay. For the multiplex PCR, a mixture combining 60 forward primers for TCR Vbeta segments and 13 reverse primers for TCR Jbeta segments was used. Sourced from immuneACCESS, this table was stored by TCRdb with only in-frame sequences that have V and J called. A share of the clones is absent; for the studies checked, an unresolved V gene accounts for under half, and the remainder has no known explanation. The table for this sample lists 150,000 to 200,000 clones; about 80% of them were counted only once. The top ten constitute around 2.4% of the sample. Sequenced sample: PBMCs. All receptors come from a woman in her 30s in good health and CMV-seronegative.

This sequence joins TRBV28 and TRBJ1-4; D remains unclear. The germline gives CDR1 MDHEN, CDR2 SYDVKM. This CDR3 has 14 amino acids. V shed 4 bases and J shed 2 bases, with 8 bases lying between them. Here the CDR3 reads CASSYWPTNEKLFF. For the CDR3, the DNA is TGTGCCAGCAGTTATTGGCCGACTAATGAAAAACTGTTTTTT.

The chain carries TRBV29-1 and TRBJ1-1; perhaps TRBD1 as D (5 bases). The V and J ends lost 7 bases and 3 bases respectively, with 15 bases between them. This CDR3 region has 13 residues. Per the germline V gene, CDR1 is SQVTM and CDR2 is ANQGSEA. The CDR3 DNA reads TGCAGCGCAGTCAGGGATGAGGACACTGAAGCTTTCTTT. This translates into CSAVRDEDTEAFF.

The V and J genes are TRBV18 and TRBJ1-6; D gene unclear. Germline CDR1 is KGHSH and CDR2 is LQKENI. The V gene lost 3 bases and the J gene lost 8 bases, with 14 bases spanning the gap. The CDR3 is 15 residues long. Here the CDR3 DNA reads TGTGCCAGCTCACCGGGAGCCCACATGGATTCACCCCTCCACTTT. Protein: CASSPGAHMDSPLHF.

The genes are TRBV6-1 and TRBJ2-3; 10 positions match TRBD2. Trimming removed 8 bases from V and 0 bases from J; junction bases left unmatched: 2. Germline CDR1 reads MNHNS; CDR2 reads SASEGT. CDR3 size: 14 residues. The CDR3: CASGLAESTDTQYF. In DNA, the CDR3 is TGTGCCAGCGGACTAGCGGAGAGCACAGATACGCAGTATTTT.

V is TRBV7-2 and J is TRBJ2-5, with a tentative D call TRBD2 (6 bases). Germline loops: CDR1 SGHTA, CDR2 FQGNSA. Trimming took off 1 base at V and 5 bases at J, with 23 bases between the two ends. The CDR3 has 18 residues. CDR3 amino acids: CASSLESATSWQPETQYF. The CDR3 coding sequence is TGTGCCAGCAGCTTAGAAAGCGCGACTAGTTGGCAGCCGGAGACCCAGTACTTC.

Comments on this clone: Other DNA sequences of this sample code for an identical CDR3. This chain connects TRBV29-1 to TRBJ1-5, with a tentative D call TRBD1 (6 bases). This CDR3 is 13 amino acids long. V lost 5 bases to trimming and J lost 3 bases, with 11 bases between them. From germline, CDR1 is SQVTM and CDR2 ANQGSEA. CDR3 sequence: CSVSDRTNQPQHF. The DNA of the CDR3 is TGCAGCGTTAGTGACAGGACCAATCAGCCCCAGCATTTT. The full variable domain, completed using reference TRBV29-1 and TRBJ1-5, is SAVISQKPSRDICQRGTSLTIQCQVDSQVTMMFWYRQQPGQSLTLIATANQGSEATYESGFVIDKFPISRPNLTFSTLTVSNMSPEDSSIYLCSVSDRTNQPQHFGDGTRLSIL.

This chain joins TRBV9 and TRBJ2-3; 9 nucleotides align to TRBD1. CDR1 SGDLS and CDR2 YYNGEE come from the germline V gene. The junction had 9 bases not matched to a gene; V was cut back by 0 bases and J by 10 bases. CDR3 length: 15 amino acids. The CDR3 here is CASSVAYRGPTAQYF. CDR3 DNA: TGTGCCAGCAGCGTAGCATACAGGGGGCCCACCGCGCAGTATTTT.

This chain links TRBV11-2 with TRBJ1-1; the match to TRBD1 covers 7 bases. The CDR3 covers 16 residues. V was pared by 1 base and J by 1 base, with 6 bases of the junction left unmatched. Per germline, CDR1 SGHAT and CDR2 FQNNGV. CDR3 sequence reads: CASSLGYRGSNTEAFF. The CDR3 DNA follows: TGTGCCAGCAGCTTAGGTTACAGGGGTTCGAACACTGAAGCTTTCTTT.

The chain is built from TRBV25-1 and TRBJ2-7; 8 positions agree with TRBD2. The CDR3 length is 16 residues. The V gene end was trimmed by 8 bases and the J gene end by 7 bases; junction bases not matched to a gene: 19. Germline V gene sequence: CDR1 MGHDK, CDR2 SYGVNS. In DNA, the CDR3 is TGTGCCAGCTTGACCAGCGGGGGCCTTCCAACCCGAGAGCAGTACTTC. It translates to CASLTSGGLPTREQYF.

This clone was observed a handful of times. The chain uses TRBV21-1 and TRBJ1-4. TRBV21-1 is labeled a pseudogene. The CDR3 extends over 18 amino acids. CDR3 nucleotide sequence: TGTGCCAGCAGCAAAAGTCGTTTCGGGGGGCATCGGGGTGAAAAACTGTTTTTT. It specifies CASSKSRFGGHRGEKLFF.

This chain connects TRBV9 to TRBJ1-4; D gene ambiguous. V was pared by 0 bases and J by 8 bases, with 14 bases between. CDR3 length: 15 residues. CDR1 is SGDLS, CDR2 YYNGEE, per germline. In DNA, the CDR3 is TGTGCCAGCAGCGTAGCCGGCCAGTACAGCGAAAAACTGTTTTTT. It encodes CASSVAGQYSEKLFF.

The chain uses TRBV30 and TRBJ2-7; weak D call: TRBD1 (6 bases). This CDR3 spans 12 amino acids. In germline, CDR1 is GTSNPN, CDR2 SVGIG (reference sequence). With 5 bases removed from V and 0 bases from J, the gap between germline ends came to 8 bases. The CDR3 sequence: CAWGQYSYEQYF. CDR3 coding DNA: TGTGCCTGGGGACAGTACTCCTACGAGCAGTACTTC.

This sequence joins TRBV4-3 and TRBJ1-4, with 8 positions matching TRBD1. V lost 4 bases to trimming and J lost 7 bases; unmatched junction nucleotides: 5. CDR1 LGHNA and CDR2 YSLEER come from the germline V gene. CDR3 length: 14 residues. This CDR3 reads CASSLGQGFEKLFF. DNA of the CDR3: TGCGCCAGCAGCCTAGGACAGGGTTTTGAAAAACTGTTTTTT.

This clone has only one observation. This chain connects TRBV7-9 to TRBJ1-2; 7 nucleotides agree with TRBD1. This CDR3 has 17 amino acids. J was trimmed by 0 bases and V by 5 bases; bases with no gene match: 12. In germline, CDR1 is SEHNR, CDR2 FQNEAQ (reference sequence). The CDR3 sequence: CASSLLGQPDANYGYTF. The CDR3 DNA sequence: TGTGCCAGCAGCCTATTGGGACAGCCTGACGCTAACTATGGCTACACCTTC.

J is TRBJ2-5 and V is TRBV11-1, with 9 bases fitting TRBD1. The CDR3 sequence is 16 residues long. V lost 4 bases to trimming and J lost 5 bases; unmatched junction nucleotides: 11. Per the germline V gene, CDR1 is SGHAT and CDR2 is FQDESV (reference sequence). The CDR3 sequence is CASSSRRDRVWETQYF. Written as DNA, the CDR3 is TGTGCCAGCAGCTCACGCCGGGACAGGGTTTGGGAGACCCAGTACTTC. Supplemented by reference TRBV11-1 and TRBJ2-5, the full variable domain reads EAEVAQSPRYKITEKSQAVAFWCDPISGHATLYWYRQILGQGPELLVQFQDESVVDDSQLPKDRFSAERLKGVDSTLKIQPAELGDSAMYLCASSSRRDRVWETQYFGPGTRLLVL.

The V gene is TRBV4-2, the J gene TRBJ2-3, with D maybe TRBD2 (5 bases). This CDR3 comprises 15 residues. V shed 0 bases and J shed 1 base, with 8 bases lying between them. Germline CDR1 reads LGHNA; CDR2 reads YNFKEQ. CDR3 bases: TGTGCCAGCAGCCAAGAACTAGTCCGCACAGATACGCAGTATTTT. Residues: CASSQELVRTDTQYF.

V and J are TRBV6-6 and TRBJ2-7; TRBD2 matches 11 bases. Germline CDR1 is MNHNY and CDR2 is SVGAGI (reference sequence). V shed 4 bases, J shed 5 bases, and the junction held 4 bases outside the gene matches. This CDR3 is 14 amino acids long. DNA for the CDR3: TGTGCCAGCAGTTCACTAGCGGGAGTTGACGAGCAGTACTTC. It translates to CASSSLAGVDEQYF.

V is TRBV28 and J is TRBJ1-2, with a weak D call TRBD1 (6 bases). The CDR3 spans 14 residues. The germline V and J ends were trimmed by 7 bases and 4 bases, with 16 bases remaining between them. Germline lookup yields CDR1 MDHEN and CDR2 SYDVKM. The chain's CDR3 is CASIAKLGGYGYTF. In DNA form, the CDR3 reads TGTGCCAGCATCGCCAAGTTAGGGGGCTATGGCTACACCTTC.

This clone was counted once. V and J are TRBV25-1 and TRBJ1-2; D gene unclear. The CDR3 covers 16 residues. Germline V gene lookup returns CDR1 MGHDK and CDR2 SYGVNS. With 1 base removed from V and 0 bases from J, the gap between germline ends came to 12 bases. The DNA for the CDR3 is TGTGCCAGCAGTGAATTTGGCGGGCCAGCTAACTATGGCTACACCTTC. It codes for CASSEFGGPANYGYTF.

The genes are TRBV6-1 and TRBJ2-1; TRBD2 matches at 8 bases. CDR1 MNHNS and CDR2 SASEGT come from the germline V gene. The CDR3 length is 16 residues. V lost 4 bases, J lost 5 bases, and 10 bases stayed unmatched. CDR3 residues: CASSGGPAGVHNEQFF. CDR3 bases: TGTGCCAGCAGTGGGGGCCCAGCGGGAGTTCACAATGAGCAGTTCTTC.

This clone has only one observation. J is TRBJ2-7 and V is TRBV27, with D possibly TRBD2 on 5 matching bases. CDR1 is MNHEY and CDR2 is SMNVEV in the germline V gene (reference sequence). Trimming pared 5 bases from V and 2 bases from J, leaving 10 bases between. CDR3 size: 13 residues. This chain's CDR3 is CASSPGGAYEQYF. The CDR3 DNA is TGTGCCAGCAGTCCCGGAGGAGCCTACGAGCAGTACTTC.

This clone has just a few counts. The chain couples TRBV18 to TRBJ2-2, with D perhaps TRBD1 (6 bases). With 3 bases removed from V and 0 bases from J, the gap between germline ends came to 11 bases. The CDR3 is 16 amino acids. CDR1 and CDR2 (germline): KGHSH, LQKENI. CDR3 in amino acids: CASSPGDNPNTGELFF. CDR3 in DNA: TGTGCCAGCTCACCCGGGGACAACCCGAACACCGGGGAGCTGTTTTTT.

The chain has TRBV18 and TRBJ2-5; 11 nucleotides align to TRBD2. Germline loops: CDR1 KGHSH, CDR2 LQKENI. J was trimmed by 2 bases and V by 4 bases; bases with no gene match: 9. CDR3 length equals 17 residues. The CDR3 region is CASSQASGGLTQETQYF. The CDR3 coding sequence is TGTGCCAGCTCACAGGCTAGCGGGGGGCTCACGCAAGAGACCCAGTACTTC.

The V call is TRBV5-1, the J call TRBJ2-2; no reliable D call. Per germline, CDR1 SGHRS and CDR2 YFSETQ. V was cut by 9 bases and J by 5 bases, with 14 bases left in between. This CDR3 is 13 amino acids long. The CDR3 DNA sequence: TGCGCCACCGAGGTGGGTGGAACCGGGGAGCTGTTTTTT. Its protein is CATEVGGTGELFF.

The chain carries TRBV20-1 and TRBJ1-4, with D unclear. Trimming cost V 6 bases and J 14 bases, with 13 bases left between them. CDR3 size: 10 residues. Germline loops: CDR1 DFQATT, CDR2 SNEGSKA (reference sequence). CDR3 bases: TGCAGTGCCAAAAAAGAACAGCTGTTTTTT. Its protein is CSAKKEQLFF.

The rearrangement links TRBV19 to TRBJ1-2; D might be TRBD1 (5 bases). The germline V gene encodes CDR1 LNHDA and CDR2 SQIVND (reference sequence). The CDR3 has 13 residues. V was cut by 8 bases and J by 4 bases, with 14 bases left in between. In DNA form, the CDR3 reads TGTGCCAGTTGGCCATCAAGGGGCTATGGCTACACCTTC. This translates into CASWPSRGYGYTF.